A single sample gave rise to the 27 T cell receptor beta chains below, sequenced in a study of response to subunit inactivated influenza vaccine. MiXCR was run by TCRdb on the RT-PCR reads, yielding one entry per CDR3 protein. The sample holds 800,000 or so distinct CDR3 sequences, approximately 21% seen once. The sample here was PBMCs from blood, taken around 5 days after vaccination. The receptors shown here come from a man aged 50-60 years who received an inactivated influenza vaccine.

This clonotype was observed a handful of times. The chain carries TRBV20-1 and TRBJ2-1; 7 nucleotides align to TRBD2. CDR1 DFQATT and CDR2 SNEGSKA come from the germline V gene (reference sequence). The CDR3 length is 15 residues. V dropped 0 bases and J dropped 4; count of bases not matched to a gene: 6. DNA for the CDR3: TGCAGTGCTAGAGAGGTAGCGGGCGATTACAATGAGCAGTTCTTC. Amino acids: CSAREVAGDYNEQFF.

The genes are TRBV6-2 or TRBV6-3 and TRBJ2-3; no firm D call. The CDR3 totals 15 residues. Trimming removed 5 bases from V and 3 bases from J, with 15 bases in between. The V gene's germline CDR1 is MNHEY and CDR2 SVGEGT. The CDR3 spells CASSPGHLRTDTQYF. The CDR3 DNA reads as TGTGCCAGCAGTCCGGGCCACTTGAGGACAGATACGCAGTATTTT.

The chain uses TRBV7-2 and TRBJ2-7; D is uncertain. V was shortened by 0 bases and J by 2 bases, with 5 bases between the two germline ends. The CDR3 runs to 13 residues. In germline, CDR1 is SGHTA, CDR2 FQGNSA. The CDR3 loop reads CASSLAKPYEQYF. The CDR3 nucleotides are TGTGCCAGCAGCTTAGCGAAACCCTACGAGCAGTACTTC.

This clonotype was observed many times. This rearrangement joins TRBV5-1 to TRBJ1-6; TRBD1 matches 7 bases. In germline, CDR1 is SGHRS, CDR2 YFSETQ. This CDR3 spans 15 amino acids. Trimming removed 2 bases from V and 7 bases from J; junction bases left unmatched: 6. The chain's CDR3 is CASSLQGQRNSPLHF. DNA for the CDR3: TGCGCCAGCAGCTTACAGGGACAGCGGAATTCACCCCTCCACTTT. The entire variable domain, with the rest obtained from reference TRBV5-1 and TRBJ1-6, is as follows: KAGVTQTPRYLIKTRGQQVTLSCSPISGHRSVSWYQQTPGQGLQFLFEYFSETQRNKGNFPGRFSGRQFSNSRSEMNVSTLELGDSALYLCASSLQGQRNSPLHFGNGTRLTVT.

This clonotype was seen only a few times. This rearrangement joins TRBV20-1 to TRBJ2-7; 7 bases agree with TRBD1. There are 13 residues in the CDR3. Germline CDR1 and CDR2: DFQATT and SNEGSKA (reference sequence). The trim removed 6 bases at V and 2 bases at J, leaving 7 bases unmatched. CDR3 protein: CSAGTVNTYEQYF. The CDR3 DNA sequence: TGCAGTGCAGGGACAGTGAACACCTACGAGCAGTACTTC.

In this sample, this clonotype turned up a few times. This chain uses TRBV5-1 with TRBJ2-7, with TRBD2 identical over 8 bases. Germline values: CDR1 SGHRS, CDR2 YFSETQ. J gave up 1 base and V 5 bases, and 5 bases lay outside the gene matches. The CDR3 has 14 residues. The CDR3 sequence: CASSISGRSYEQYF. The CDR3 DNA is TGCGCCAGCAGTATCAGCGGGAGATCCTACGAGCAGTACTTC.

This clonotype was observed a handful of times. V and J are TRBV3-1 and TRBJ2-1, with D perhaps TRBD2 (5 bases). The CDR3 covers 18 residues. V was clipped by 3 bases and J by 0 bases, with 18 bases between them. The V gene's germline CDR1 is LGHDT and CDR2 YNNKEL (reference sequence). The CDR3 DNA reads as TGTGCCAGCAGCCAGGGAGCTACGGCGGGCAGCTCCTACAATGAGCAGTTCTTC. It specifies CASSQGATAGSSYNEQFF.

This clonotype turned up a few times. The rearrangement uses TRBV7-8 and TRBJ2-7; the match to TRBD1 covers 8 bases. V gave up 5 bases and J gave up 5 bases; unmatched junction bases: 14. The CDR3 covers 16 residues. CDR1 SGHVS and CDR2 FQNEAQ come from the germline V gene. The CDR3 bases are TGTGCCAGCAGCCTCCCCTGGGACAGGCGGCGGGACGAGCAGTACTTC. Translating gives CASSLPWDRRRDEQYF.

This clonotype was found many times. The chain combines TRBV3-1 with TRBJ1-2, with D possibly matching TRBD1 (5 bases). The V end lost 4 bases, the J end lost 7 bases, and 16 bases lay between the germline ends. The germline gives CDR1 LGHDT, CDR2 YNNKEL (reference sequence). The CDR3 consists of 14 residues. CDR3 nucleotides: TGTGCCAGCAGCCCGACCCAGGGCAGAAGTGGCTACACCTTC. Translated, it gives CASSPTQGRSGYTF.

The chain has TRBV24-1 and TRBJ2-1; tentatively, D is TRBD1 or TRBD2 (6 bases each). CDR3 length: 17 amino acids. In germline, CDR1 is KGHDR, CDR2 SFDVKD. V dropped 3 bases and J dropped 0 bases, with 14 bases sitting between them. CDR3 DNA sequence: TGTGCCACCAGTGATCCAGAGGGGGGCTACTCCTACAATGAGCAGTTCTTC. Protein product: CATSDPEGGYSYNEQFF.

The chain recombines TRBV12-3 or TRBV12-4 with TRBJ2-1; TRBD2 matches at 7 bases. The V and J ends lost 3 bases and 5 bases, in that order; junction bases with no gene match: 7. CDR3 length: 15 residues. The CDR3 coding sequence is TGTGCCAGCAGTTTCTGGGAGGGCAACCACAATGAGCAGTTCTTC. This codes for CASSFWEGNHNEQFF.

CDR3 sequence: CASSEGQPYEQYF. The CDR3 DNA follows: TGTGCCAGCAGTGAGGGGCAGCCCTACGAGCAGTACTTC. This chain connects TRBV6-1 to TRBJ2-7, with D perhaps matching TRBD1 (5 bases). The CDR3 has 13 residues. Looked up from germline, CDR1 is MNHNS and CDR2 is SASEGT. Trimming removed 3 bases from V and 2 bases from J, with 8 bases in between.

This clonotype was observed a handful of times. The CDR3 DNA is TGCGCCAGCAGCTTGGAACAGGCTAACTATGGCTACACCTTC. The encoded protein is CASSLEQANYGYTF. J is TRBJ1-2 and V is TRBV5-1; TRBD1 is a possible D gene (5 bases). V was shortened by 0 bases and J by 0 bases, with 6 bases between the two germline ends. CDR1 SGHRS and CDR2 YFSETQ come from the germline V gene. This CDR3 has 14 residues.

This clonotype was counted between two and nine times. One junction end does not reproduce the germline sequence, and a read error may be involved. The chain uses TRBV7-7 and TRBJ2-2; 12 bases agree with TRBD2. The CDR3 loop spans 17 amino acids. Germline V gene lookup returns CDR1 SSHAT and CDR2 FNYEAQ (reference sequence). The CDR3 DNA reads TGTGCTAGCAGCCGGACCCTAGCGGGGGGGGTCACCGGGGAGCTGTTTTTT. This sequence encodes CASSRTLAGGVTGELFF.

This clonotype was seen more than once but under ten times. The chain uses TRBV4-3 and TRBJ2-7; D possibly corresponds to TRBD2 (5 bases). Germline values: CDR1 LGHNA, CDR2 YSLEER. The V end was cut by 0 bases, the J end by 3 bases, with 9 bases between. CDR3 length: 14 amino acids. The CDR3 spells CASSQDPSGYEQYF. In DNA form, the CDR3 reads TGCGCCAGCAGCCAAGATCCAAGCGGCTACGAGCAGTACTTC.

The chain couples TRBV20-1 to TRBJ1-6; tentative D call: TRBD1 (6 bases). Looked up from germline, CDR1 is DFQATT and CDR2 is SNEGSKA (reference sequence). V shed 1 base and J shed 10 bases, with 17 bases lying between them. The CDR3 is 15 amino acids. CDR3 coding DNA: TGCAGTGCTAGAGTCCCGGGACAAGAAAGGTCACCCCTCCACTTT. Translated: CSARVPGQERSPLHF.

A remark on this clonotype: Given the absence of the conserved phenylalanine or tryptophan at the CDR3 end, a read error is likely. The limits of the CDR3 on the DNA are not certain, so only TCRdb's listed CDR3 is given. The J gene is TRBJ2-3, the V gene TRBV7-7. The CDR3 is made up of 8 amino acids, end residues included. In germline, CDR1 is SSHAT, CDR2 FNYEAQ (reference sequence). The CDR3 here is CASSLSHL.

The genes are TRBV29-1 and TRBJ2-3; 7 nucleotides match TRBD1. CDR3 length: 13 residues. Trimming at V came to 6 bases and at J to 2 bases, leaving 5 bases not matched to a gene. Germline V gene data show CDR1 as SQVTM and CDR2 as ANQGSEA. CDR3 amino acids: CSVQGVFTDTQYF. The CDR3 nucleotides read TGCAGCGTCCAGGGGGTTTTCACAGATACGCAGTATTTT.

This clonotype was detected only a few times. As DNA, the CDR3 is TGCGCCAGCAGCTTGTCGGGGGCGGCTAATGAAAAACTGTTTTTT. Amino acids: CASSLSGAANEKLFF. V and J are TRBV5-1 and TRBJ1-4; possible D gene TRBD1, 6 bases. The CDR3 is 15 residues long. Deletions cut 1 base from V and 3 bases from J, with 10 bases between. Germline V gene sequence: CDR1 SGHRS, CDR2 YFSETQ.

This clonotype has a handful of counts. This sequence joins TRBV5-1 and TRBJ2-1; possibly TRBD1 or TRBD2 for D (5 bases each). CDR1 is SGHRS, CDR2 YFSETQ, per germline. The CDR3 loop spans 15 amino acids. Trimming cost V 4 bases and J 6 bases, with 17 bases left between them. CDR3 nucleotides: TGCGCCAGCAGCAGACGGGACCCGAGGGTCAATGAGCAGTTCTTC. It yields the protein CASSRRDPRVNEQFF.

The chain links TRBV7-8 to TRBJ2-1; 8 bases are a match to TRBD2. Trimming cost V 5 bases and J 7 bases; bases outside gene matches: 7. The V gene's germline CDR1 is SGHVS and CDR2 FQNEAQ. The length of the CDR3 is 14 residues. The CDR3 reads CASSLTRGGNEQFF. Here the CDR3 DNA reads TGTGCCAGCAGCCTCACGCGCGGGGGGAATGAGCAGTTCTTC.

The CDR3 bases are TGTGCCAGCTCACCCTCCCCGCTGATGAGCTCCTACAATGAGCAGTTCTTC. Protein: CASSPSPLMSSYNEQFF. J is TRBJ2-1 and V is TRBV18; D unresolved. The germline V and J ends were trimmed by 3 bases and 0 bases, with 15 bases remaining between them. The CDR3 runs 17 residues. Germline CDR1 reads KGHSH; CDR2 reads LQKENI. The full variable domain, in which reference TRBV18 and TRBJ2-1 provide the parts outside the CDR3, is NAGVMQNPRHLVRRRGQEARLRCSPMKGHSHVYWYRQLPEEGLKFMVYLQKENIIDESGMPKERFSAEFPKEGPSILRIQQVVRGDSAAYFCASSPSPLMSSYNEQFFGPGTRLTVL.

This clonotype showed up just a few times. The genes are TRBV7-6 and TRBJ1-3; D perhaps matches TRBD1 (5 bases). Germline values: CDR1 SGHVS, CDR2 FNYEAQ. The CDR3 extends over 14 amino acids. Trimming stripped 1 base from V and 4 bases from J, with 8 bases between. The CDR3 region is CASSLGGAGNTIYF. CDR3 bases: TGTGCCAGCAGCTTAGGAGGGGCGGGAAACACCATATATTTT.

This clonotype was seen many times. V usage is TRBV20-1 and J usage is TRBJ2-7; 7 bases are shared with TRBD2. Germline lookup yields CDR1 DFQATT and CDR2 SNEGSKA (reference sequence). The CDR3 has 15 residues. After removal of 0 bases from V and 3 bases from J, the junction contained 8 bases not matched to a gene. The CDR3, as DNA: TGCAGTGCTAGAGATGGAGCGGGGAACGTCTACGAGCAGTACTTC. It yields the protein CSARDGAGNVYEQYF.

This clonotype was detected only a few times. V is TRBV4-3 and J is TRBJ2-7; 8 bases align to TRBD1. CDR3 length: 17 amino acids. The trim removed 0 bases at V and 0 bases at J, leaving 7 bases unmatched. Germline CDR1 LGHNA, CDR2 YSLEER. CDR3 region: CASSQEGQGGPSYEQYF. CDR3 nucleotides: TGCGCCAGCAGCCAAGAAGGACAGGGAGGTCCCTCCTACGAGCAGTACTTC.

CDR3 in DNA: TGCAGTGCTGGGGGACTAGCGGCGAACACCGGGGAGCTGTTTTTT. Amino acids: CSAGGLAANTGELFF. The chain is built from TRBV20-1 and TRBJ2-2, with 11 bases fitting TRBD2. Germline CDR1 reads DFQATT; CDR2 reads SNEGSKA (reference sequence). With 5 bases clipped from V and 0 bases from J, the junction kept 2 bases outside the gene matches. The CDR3 covers 15 residues.

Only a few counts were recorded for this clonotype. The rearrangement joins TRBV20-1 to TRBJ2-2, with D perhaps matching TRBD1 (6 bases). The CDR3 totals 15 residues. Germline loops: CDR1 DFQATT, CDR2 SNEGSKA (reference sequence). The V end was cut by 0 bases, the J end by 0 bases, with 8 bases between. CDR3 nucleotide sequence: TGCAGTGCTAGAGATACAGGGACGAACACCGGGGAGCTGTTTTTT. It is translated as CSARDTGTNTGELFF.